This T cell receptor (beta chain) was obtained from a study of CD8 T cells in ankylosing spondylitis. Each CDR3 protein gets one entry after TCRdb re-called the 5' RACE reads with MiXCR. In the table there are about 240,000 distinct CDR3 sequences, around a tenth of which are singletons. The CDR3 has 14 amino acids. V was trimmed by 7 bases and J by 2 bases, leaving 12 bases between them. The germline V gene has CDR1 MNHEY and CDR2 SVGEGT. Findings and caveats of the study: Typical of ankylosing spondylitis blood, it appeared, was a TCR beta motif of several highly homologous variants.

This clonotype was counted ten times or more. The antigen remains unidentified. The sequencing sample was made of blood, either unsorted or a sorted T cell fraction (not recorded which). The V and J genes are TRBV6-2 or TRBV6-3 and TRBJ1-5; weak D call: TRBD1 (5 bases). The TCR originated in a male donor with ankylosing spondylitis or in good health (not recorded which). CDR3 in DNA: TGTGCCAGCACCCAACGGGGCGGCAATCAGCCCCAGCATTTT. Its translation: CASTQRGGNQPQHF.